Below, one TCR beta chain is given with its context. The entry originates in a study of cytotoxic CD8 clonotypes in ibrutinib-treated CLL. Repertoires were generated with immunoSEQ multiplex PCR, while TCRdb's copy carries only in-frame clones and drops some. The sample consists of some 26,000 clones, 85% of them appearing once. The CDR3 loop spans 14 amino acids. Trimming pared 2 bases from V and 6 bases from J, leaving 11 bases between. Germline CDR1 MRHNA, CDR2 SNTAGT. V gene TRBV6-4 combines with J gene TRBJ1-5, with D possibly being TRBD1 (5 bases). The sequencing used PBMCs, collected after 24 months of ibrutinib treatment. The TCR sequence derives from a human donor with chronic lymphocytic leukemia. CDR3 in amino acids: CASSDGRAGQPQHF. As DNA, the CDR3 is TGTGCCAGCAGTGACGGCAGGGCAGGTCAGCCCCAGCATTTT.